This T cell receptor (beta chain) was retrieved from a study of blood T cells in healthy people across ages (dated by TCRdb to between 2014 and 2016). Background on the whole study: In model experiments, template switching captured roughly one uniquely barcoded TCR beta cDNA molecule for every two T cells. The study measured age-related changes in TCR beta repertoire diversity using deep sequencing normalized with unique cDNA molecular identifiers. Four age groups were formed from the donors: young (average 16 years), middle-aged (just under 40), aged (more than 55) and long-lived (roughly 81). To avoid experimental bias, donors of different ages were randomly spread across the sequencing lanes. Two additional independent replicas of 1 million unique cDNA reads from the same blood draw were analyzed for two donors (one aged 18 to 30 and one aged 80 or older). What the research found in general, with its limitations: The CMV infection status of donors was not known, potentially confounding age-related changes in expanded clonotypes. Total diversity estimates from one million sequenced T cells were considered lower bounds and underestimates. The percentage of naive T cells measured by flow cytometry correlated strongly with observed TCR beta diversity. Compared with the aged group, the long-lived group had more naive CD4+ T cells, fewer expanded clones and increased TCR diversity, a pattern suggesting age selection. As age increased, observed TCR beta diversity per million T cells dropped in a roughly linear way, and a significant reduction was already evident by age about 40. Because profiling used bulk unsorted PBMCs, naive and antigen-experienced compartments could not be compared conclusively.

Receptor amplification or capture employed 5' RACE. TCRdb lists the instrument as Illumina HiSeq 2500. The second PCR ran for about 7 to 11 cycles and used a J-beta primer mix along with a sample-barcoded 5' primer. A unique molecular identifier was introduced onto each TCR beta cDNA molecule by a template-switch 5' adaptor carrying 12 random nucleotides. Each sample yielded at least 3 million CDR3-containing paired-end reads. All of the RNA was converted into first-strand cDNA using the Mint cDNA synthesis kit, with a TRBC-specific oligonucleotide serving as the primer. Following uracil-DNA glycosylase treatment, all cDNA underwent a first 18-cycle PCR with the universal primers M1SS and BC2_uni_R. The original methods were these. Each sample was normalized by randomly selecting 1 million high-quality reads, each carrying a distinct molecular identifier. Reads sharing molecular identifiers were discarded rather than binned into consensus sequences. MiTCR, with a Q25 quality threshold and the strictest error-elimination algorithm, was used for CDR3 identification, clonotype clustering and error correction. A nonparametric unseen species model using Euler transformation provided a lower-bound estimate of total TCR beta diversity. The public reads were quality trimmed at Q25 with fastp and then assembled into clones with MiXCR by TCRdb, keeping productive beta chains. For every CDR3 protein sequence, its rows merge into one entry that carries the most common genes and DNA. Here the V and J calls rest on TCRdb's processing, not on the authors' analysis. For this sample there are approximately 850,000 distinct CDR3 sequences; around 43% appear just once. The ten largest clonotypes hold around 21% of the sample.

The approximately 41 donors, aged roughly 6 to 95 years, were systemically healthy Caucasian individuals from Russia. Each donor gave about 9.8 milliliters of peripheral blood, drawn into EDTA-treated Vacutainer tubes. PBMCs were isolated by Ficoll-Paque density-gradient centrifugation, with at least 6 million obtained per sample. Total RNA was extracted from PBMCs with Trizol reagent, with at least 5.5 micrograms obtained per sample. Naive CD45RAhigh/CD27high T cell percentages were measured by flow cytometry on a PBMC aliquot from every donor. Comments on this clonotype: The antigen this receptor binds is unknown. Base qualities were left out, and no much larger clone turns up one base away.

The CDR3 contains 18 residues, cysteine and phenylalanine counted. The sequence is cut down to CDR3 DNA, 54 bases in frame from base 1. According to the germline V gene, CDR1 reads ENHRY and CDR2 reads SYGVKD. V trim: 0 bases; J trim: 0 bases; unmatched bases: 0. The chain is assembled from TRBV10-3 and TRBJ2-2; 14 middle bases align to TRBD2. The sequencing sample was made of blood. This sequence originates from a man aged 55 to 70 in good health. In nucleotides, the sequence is TGTGCCATCAGTGAGTCGGGACTAGCGGGAGCGAACACCGGGGAGCTGTTTTTT. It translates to CAISESGLAGANTGELFF.